This T cell receptor beta chain was sequenced during a study of blood T cell repertoires in COVID-19. Sequencing used immunoSEQ multiplex PCR; TCRdb keeps in-frame clones, though not all of them. The sample has some 150,000 clones, around 89% seen once. From germline, CDR1 is KGHDR and CDR2 SFDVKD. The CDR3 consists of 16 residues. V lost 1 base, J lost 0 bases, and 9 bases lay in between. The sequenced material came from peripheral blood. This receptor was identified in a man between 60 and 70 years old with acute or convalescent COVID-19. This rearrangement joins TRBV24-1 to TRBJ2-1; no reliable D call. CDR3 amino acids: CATSDFKAGSYNEQFF. In nucleotides, the CDR3 is TGTGCCACCAGTGATTTTAAAGCAGGCTCCTACAATGAGCAGTTCTTC.